These T cell receptor beta chains were read from a single sample in a study of T cell responses to AZD1222 COVID-19 vaccine. Only in-frame clones appear in the TCRdb table, and some are missing; sequencing was by immunoSEQ multiplex PCR. Of around 150,000 clones in the sample, approximately 92% were seen once. Material: peripheral blood, obtained 28 days after the second AZD1222 dose. The receptor set was obtained from an adult who received the AZD1222 COVID-19 vaccine. CDR3s include the opening cysteine and the closing phenylalanine or tryptophan. Each record gives: V gene, J gene, clone size, D gene, CDR3 DNA, CDR3 protein. A D gene is named only where the DNA matches it firmly. Rows may omit the clone size; those that give it use once, few, many or a size class.

TRBV7-9	TRBJ1-2	once	-	TGTGCCAGCAGCTTAGATGGGACTGGATATGGCTACACCTTC	CASSLDGTGYGYTF
TRBV11-1	TRBJ2-3	-	TRBD2	TGTGCCAGCAGCTTCTCAAGCGGGGGACGCACAGATACGCAGTATTTT	CASSFSSGGRTDTQYF
TRBV6-5	TRBJ2-7	-	-	TGTGCCAGCAGTTACGTGGGTGGAGCCTACGAGCAGTACTTC	CASSYVGGAYEQYF
TRBV10-3	TRBJ1-6	-	TRBD1	TGTGCCATCAGTCGACTTGAGACAGGGGTAAATTCACCCCTCCACTTT	CAISRLETGVNSPLHF
TRBV15	TRBJ1-2	once	-	TGTGCCACCAGCACCATTCCGTCCTGGTATGGCTACACCTTC	CATSTIPSWYGYTF
TRBV18	TRBJ1-6	-	-	TGTGCCAGCTCCCTGGCAGATCGGTCACCCCTCCACTTT	CASSLADRSPLHF
TRBV4-3	TRBJ1-5	-	-	TGCGCCAGCAGCCAAGATGGAAGGGGCAATCAGCCCCAGCATTTT	CASSQDGRGNQPQHF
TRBV6-5	TRBJ1-4	-	-	TGTGCCAGCAGCCGGGTTGGAACTAATGAAAAACTGTTTTTT	CASSRVGTNEKLFF
TRBV28	TRBJ1-6	-	-	TGTGCCAGCAGTTTCAGGGCGCGCTCACCCCTCCACTTT	CASSFRARSPLHF
TRBV27	TRBJ1-6	-	TRBD1	TGTGCCAGCAGCAGGGGGCCGGTTGGAGTTAATTCACCCCTCCACTTT	CASSRGPVGVNSPLHF
TRBV28	TRBJ1-5	-	TRBD1	TGTGCCAGCAACTCCGAGGGGGCAGCCCATCAGCCCCAGCATTTT	CASNSEGAAHQPQHF
TRBV27	TRBJ1-5	-	-	TGTGCCAGCAGTTTATACAGGGTTGATCAGCCCCAGCATTTT	CASSLYRVDQPQHF
TRBV18	TRBJ2-7	-	-	TGTGCCAGCTCTAGGGATCGAGGGAGTACCTACGAGCAGTACTTC	CASSRDRGSTYEQYF
TRBV5-4	TRBJ1-1	-	TRBD1	TGTGCCAGCAGCCGAGGGGGCACAGCGAACACTGAAGCTTTCTTT	CASSRGGTANTEAFF
TRBV19	TRBJ1-5	-	TRBD1	TGTGCCAGTAGTATAGGAGGGAGGGACAGCATTGCATATCAGCCCCAGCATTTT	CASSIGGRDSIAYQPQHF